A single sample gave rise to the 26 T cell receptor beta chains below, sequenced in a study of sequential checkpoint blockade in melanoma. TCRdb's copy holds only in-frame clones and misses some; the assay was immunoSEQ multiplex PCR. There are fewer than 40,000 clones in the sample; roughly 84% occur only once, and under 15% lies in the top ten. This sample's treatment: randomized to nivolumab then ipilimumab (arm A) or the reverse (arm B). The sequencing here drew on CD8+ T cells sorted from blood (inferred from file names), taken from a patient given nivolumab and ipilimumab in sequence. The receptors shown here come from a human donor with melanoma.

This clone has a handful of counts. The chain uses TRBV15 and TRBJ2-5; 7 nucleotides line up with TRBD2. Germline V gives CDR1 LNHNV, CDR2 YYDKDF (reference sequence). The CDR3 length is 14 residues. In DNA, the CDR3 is TGTGCTTCCGGGCGGGAGAATCCGCAAGAGACCCAGTACTTC. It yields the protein CASGRENPQETQYF.

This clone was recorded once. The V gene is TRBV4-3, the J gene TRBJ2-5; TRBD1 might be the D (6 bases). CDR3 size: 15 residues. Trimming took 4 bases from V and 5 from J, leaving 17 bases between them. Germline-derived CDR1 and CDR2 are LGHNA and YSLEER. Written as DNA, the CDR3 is TGCGCCAGCAGCCCCTCGACAGGCTCAGTGGAGACCCAGTACTTC. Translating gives CASSPSTGSVETQYF.

The CDR3 is CASSSTGSGELFF. CDR3 DNA: TGTGCCAGCAGCTCGACAGGATCCGGGGAGCTGTTTTTT. The V gene is TRBV7-6, the J gene TRBJ2-2; a possible D gene is TRBD1 (6 bases). The CDR3 extends over 13 amino acids. V shed 4 bases and J shed 6 bases, with 9 bases lying between them. CDR1 and CDR2 (germline): SGHVS, FNYEAQ.

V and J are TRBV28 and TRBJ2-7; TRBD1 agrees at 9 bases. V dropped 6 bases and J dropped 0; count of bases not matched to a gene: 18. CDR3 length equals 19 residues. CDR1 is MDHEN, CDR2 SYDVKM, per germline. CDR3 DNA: TGTGCCAGCAGAAACCTGTACGGACAGGGGTCTAGCGCCTCCTACGAGCAGTACTTC. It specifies CASRNLYGQGSSASYEQYF.

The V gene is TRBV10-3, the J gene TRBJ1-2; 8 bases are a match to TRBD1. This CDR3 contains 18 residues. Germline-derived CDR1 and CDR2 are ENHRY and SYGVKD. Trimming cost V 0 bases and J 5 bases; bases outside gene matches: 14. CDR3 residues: CAISESEGPTGGSYGYTF. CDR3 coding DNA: TGTGCCATCAGTGAGTCCGAGGGGCCTACAGGGGGGTCTTATGGCTACACCTTC.

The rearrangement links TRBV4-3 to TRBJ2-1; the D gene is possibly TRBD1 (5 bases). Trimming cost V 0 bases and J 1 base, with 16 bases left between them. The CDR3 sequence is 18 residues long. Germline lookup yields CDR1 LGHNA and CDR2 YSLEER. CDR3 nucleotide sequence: TGCGCCAGCAGCCAAGATGACCTGGCAGGGCAATCCTACAATGAGCAGTTCTTC. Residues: CASSQDDLAGQSYNEQFF.

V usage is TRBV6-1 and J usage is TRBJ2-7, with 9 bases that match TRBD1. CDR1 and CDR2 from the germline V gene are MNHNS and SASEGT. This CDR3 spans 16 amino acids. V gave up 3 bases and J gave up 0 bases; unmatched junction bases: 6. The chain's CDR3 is CASSDLGTGNSYEQYF. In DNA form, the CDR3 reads TGTGCCAGCAGTGATCTGGGGACAGGGAACTCCTACGAGCAGTACTTC.

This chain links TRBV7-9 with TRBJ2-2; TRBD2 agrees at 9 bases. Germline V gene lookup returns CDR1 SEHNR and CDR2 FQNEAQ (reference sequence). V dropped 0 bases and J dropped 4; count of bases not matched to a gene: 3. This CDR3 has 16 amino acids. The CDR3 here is CASSLASGSRTGELFF. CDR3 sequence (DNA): TGTGCCAGCAGCTTAGCTAGCGGGAGTCGCACCGGGGAGCTGTTTTTT.

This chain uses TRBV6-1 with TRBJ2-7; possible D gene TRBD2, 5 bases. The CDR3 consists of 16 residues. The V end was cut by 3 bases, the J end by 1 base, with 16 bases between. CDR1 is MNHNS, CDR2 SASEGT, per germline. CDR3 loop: CASSDNGLLPSYEQYV. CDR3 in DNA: TGTGCCAGCAGTGATAATGGACTCCTGCCTTCCTACGAGCAGTACGTC.

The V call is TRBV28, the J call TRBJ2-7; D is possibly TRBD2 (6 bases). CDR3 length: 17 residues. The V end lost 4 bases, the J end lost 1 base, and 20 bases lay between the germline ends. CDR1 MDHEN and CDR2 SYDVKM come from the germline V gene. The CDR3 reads CASSSPRRRAKSYEQYF. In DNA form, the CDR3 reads TGTGCCAGCAGTTCGCCTCGGAGGAGGGCAAAGTCCTACGAGCAGTACTTC. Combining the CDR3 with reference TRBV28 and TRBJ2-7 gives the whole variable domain DVKVTQSSRYLVKRTGEKVFLECVQDMDHENMFWYRQDPGLGLRLIYFSYDVKMKEKGDIPEGYSVSREKKERFSLILESASTNQTSMYLCASSSPRRRAKSYEQYFGPGTRLTVT.

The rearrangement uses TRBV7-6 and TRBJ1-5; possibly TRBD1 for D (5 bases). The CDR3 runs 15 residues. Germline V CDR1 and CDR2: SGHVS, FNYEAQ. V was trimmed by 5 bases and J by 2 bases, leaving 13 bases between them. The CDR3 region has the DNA TGTGCCAGCAGCCCGGGCGGGGGACGCAATCAGCCCCAGCATTTT. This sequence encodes CASSPGGGRNQPQHF.

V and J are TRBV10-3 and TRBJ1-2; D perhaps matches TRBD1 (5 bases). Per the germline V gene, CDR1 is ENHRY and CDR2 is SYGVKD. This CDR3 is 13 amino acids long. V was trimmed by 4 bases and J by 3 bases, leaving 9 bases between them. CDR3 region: CAISGSTDYGYTF. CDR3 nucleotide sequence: TGTGCCATCAGTGGGTCGACAGACTATGGCTACACCTTC.

The CDR3 region is CSVEVRDRGYEQYF. The CDR3 nucleotides read TGCAGCGTCGAGGTCCGGGACAGGGGCTACGAGCAGTACTTC. The chain employs TRBV29-1 and TRBJ2-7; 10 bases match TRBD1. V shed 6 bases, J shed 3 bases, and the junction held 8 bases outside the gene matches. This CDR3 is built from 14 residues. The germline gives CDR1 SQVTM, CDR2 ANQGSEA.

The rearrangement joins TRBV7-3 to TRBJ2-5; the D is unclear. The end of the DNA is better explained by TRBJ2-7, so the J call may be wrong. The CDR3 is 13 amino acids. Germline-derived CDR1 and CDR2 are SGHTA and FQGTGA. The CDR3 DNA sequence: TGTGCCAGCAGCTTTGGCGGCAGCTACGAGCAGTACTTC. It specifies CASSFGGSYEQYF.

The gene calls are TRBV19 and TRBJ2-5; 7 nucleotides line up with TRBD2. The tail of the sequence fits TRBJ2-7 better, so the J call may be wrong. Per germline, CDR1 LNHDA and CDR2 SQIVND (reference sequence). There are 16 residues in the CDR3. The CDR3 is CASSPASGLSSYEQYF. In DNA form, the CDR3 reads TGTGCCAGTAGTCCCGCTAGCGGCCTGAGCTCCTACGAGCAGTACTTC.

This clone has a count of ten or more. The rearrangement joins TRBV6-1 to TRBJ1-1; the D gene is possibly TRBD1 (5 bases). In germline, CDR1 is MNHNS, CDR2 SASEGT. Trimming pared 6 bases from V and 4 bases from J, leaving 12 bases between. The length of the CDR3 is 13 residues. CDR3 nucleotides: TGTGCCAGCAGGCTCCGCGGGGGCACTGAAGCTTTCTTT. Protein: CASRLRGGTEAFF.

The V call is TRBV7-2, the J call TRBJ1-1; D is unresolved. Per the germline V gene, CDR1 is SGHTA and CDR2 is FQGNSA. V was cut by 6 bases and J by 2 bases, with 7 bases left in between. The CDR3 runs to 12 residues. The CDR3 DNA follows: TGTGCCAGCAGTCCCTACAACACTGAAGCTTTCTTT. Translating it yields CASSPYNTEAFF. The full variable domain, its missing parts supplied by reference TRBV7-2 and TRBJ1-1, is GAGVSQSPSNKVTEKGKDVELRCDPISGHTALYWYRQSLGQGLEFLIYFQGNSAPDKSGLPSDRFSAERTGGSVSTLTIQRTQQEDSAVYLCASSPYNTEAFFGQGTRLTVV.

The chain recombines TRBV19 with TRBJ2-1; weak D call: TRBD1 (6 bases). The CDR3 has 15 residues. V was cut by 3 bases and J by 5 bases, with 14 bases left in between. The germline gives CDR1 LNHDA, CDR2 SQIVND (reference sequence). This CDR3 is CASSIWQGSHNEQFF. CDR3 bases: TGTGCCAGTAGTATCTGGCAGGGGAGTCACAATGAGCAGTTCTTC.

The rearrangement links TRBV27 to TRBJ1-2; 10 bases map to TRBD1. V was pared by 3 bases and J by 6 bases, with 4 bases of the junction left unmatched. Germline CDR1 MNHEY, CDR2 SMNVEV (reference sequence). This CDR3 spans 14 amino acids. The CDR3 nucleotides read TGTGCCAGCAGTTTTGGGGGACAGGGGAATGGCTACACCTTC. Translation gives CASSFGGQGNGYTF.

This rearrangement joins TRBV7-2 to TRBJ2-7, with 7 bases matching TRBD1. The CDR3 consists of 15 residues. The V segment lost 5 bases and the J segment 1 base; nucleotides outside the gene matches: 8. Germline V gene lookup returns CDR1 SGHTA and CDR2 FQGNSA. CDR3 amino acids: CASSSRDSPSYEQYF. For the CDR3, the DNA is TGTGCCAGCAGCAGCCGGGACAGCCCTTCCTACGAGCAGTACTTC. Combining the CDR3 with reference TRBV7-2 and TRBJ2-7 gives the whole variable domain GAGVSQSPSNKVTEKGKDVELRCDPISGHTALYWYRQSLGQGLEFLIYFQGNSAPDKSGLPSDRFSAERTGGSVSTLTIQRTQQEDSAVYLCASSSRDSPSYEQYFGPGTRLTVT.

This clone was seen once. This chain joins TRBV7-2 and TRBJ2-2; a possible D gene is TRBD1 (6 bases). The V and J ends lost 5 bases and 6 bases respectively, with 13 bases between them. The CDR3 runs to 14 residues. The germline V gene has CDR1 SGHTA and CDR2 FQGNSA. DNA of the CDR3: TGTGCCAGCAGCGTCAGACAGGCCTCCGGGGAGCTGTTTTTT. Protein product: CASSVRQASGELFF.

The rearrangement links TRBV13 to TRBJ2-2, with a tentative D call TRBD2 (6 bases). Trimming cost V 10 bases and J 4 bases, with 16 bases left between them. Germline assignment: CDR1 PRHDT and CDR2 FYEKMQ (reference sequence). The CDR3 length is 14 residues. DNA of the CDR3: TGTGCCACCCGAGGAGGGTCGCCCACCGGGGAGCTGTTTTTT. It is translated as CATRGGSPTGELFF.

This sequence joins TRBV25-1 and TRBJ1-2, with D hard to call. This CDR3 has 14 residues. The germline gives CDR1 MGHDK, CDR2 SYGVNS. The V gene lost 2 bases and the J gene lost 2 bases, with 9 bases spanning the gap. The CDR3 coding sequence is TGTGCCAGCAGTGAACGATACGGGAACTATGGCTACACCTTC. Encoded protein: CASSERYGNYGYTF.

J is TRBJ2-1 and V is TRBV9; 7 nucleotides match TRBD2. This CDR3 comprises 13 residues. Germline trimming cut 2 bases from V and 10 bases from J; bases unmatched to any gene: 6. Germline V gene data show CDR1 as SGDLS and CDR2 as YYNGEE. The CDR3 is CASSVGGIGEQFF. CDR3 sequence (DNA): TGTGCCAGCAGCGTGGGGGGGATCGGCGAGCAGTTCTTC.

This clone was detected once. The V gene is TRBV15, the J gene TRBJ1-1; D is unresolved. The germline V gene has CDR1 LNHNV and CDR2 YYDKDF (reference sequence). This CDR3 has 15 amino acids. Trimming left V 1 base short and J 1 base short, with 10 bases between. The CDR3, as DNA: TGTGCCACCAGCAGAGTTCCGGGGTCGAACACTGAAGCTTTCTTT. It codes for CATSRVPGSNTEAFF.

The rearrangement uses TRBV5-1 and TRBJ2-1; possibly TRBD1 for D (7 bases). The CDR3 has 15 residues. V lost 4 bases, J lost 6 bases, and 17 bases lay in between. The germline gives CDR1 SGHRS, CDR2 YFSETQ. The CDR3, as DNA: TGCGCCAGCAGCGGGGGGACAGCCCCTGTCAATGAGCAGTTCTTC. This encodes CASSGGTAPVNEQFF.